Sequencing of this T cell receptor (beta chain) was carried out in a study of CD8 T cells in ankylosing spondylitis. Libraries for TCR beta were made by quantitative 5'-RACE with molecular barcodes. In TCRdb, the 5' RACE reads were re-called with MiXCR into one record per CDR3 protein. The sample comprises about 300,000 distinct CDR3 sequences, around 20% of which are singletons, and around 3.2% rests with the top ten. This clonotype was seen many times. The antigen is not known. Study-level results: Reactive arthritis synovial fluid and blood previously showed some of these motif variants. Reportedly, matched ankylosing spondylitis synovial fluid was significantly enriched for disease-linked clones. Blood of patients with ankylosing spondylitis appeared to be characterized by a TCR beta motif of seven or eight highly homologous variants.

The receptor comes from a female donor with ankylosing spondylitis or in good health (not recorded which). Input material: blood, either unsorted or a sorted T cell fraction (not recorded which).

CDR3 DNA sequence: TGCAGCGTTCGGACAGGCGACAATGAGCAGTTCTTC. This encodes CSVRTGDNEQFF. The chain uses TRBV29-1 and TRBJ2-1, with 7 bases lining up with TRBD1. Germline loops: CDR1 SQVTM, CDR2 ANQGSEA. CDR3 length: 12 residues. V dropped 5 bases and J dropped 5; count of bases not matched to a gene: 3.